The clone carrying this T cell receptor beta chain was seen only a few times. Its antigen is as yet unknown. The source of the sample is a study of CD8 T cells in ankylosing spondylitis. The CDR3 sequence is 18 residues long. Trimming at V came to 6 bases and at J to 3 bases, leaving 12 bases not matched to a gene. Per the germline V gene, CDR1 is KGHSH and CDR2 is LQKENI. Study-level findings and limits: Past studies reported some motif variants in reactive arthritis synovial fluid and blood. Typical of ankylosing spondylitis blood, it appeared, was a TCR beta motif of about eight highly homologous variants.

One entry per CDR3 protein, called by TCRdb with MiXCR from the 5' RACE reads. This sample carries around 770,000 distinct CDR3 sequences, roughly 12% of them seen once, and the ten largest clones take just over 0.5%. The genes are TRBV18 and TRBJ2-5, with 14 bases fitting TRBD2. This clonotype was obtained from a male donor with ankylosing spondylitis. The sequenced sample was blood, either unsorted or a sorted T cell fraction (not recorded which). Here the CDR3 DNA reads TGTGCCAGCTCGCCCCGACTAGCGGGAGGGCCCGTCGAAGAGACCCAGTACTTC. It is translated as CASSPRLAGGPVEETQYF.